Listed here are 9 T cell receptor beta chains from one sample, sequenced in a study of control samples from healthy donors and cancer patients (dated by TCRdb to about 2020). Libraries were constructed by the immunoSEQ multiplex PCR assay. TCRdb obtained this table from immuneACCESS and retained in-frame rearrangements with V and J assigned. These tables miss some clones; where compared with another copy, unresolved V genes account for less than half of the shortfall, and the remainder is unexplained. The sample yields around 72,000 clones; approximately 88% were counted once. Approximately 15% of the sample lies in the top ten. Sequencing was done on a sample of blood. The receptors were sampled from a man aged 45-65 years in good health.

The CDR3 DNA reads as TGTGCCACCAGTGATTTGTCGTCTAGCGGGAGGGGCTCGCAGTTCTTC. As protein: CATSDLSSSGRGSQFF. The rearrangement uses TRBV24-1 and TRBJ2-1, with 12 positions matching TRBD2. The junction had 8 bases not matched to a gene; V was cut back by 0 bases and J by 12 bases. CDR1 and CDR2 from the germline V gene are KGHDR and SFDVKD. CDR3 length: 16 amino acids.

This rearrangement joins TRBV7-9 to TRBJ2-7, with TRBD1 matching 10 bases. CDR1 is SEHNR and CDR2 is FQNEAQ in the germline V gene (reference sequence). V gave up 11 bases and J gave up 4 bases; unmatched junction bases: 5. The CDR3 consists of 12 residues. CDR3 in amino acids: CAGLGQGYEQYF. The DNA for the CDR3 is TGTGCCGGGTTGGGACAGGGGTACGAGCAGTACTTC.

This clone occurred a few times. The V call is TRBV19, the J call TRBJ2-2; 7 nucleotides line up with TRBD2. The CDR3 runs 14 residues. Germline V CDR1 and CDR2: LNHDA, SQIVND (reference sequence). The trim removed 8 bases at V and 7 bases at J, leaving 10 bases unmatched. For the CDR3, the DNA is TGTGCCAGTGTCGGGCGGGAGAGTATCGGGGAGCTGTTTTTT. Residues: CASVGRESIGELFF.

The V and J genes are TRBV19 and TRBJ2-1; D ambiguous. This CDR3 region has 15 residues. With 3 bases removed from V and 4 bases from J, the gap between germline ends came to 13 bases. Germline CDR1 reads LNHDA; CDR2 reads SQIVND (reference sequence). The CDR3 is CASSIGPSPYNEQFF. The CDR3 bases are TGTGCCAGTAGTATCGGACCATCACCTTACAATGAGCAGTTCTTC.

This chain joins TRBV3-1 (or the pseudogene TRBV3-2) and TRBJ1-4; 8 bases map to TRBD1. Germline V gene data show CDR1 as LGHDT and CDR2 as YNNKEL (reference sequence). Germline trimming cut 4 bases from V and 10 bases from J; bases unmatched to any gene: 17. The CDR3 runs 17 residues. The CDR3 DNA reads as TGTGCCAGCAGCCGATCGACTAATCTTGGACAGGGCGCAAAACTGTTTTTT. Its translation: CASSRSTNLGQGAKLFF.

The CDR3 loop is CASSSGQRGELFF. The DNA of the CDR3 is TGTGCCAGCAGCTCGGGACAGCGCGGGGAGCTGTTTTTT. The gene calls are TRBV28 and TRBJ2-2, with 7 nucleotides matching TRBD1. The CDR3 is 13 residues long. CDR1 and CDR2 (germline): MDHEN, SYDVKM. Germline trimming cut 6 bases from V and 7 bases from J; bases unmatched to any gene: 5.

The chain couples TRBV6-2 or TRBV6-3 to TRBJ2-5, with a weak D call TRBD2 (5 bases). CDR1 and CDR2 from the germline V gene are MNHEY and SVGEGT. The CDR3 has 13 amino acids. V lost 2 bases to trimming and J lost 5 bases, with 9 bases between them. The CDR3 DNA reads as TGTGCCAGCAGTTACGGCCGGAGGGAGACCCAGTACTTC. Translating it yields CASSYGRRETQYF.

V is TRBV27 and J is TRBJ1-1; D call uncertain. This CDR3 is 14 amino acids long. The V gene's germline CDR1 is MNHEY and CDR2 SMNVEV (reference sequence). V was shortened by 0 bases and J by 8 bases, with 13 bases between the two germline ends. CDR3 nucleotides: TGTGCCAGCAGTTTATCGCATGGACCCTCAGAAGCTTTCTTT. It translates to CASSLSHGPSEAFF.

This clone was recorded once. A junction boundary mismatches the germline segment, possibly from a read error. The V call is TRBV5-6, the J call TRBJ2-5, with D perhaps TRBD1 (6 bases). The CDR3 has 12 amino acids. The germline gives CDR1 SGHDT, CDR2 YYEEEE. CDR3 nucleotides: TGTGCCAGCAGCTTGGGGCCGGGGACACCACACTTC. As protein: CASSLGPGTPHF.